This TCR beta chain originates from a study of OX40 agonist ivuxolimab in advanced cancers. The CDR3 loop spans 15 amino acids. After removal of 4 bases from V and 5 bases from J, the junction contained 8 bases not matched to a gene. Germline CDR1 is SGDLS and CDR2 is YYNGEE. TCRdb's copy holds only in-frame clones and misses some; the assay was immunoSEQ multiplex PCR. The sample lists tens of thousands of clones, roughly 80% occurring once. The chain is built from TRBV9 and TRBJ1-1, with TRBD1 identical over 10 bases. This clonotype was obtained from an adult with an advanced solid tumor such as melanoma, head and neck, liver or kidney cancer. The material was CD4+ or CD8+ T cells sorted from blood, obtained in a trial of the OX40 agonist ivuxolimab. Here the CDR3 DNA reads TGTGCCAGCAGCCCCACTCCGGGACAGGGGACTGAAGCTTTCTTT. Translating it yields CASSPTPGQGTEAFF. The full variable domain, its missing parts supplied by reference TRBV9 and TRBJ1-1, is DSGVTQTPKHLITATGQRVTLRCSPRSGDLSVYWYQQSLDQGLQFLIQYYNGEERAKGNILERFSAQQFPDLHSELNLSSLELGDSALYFCASSPTPGQGTEAFFGQGTRLTVV.